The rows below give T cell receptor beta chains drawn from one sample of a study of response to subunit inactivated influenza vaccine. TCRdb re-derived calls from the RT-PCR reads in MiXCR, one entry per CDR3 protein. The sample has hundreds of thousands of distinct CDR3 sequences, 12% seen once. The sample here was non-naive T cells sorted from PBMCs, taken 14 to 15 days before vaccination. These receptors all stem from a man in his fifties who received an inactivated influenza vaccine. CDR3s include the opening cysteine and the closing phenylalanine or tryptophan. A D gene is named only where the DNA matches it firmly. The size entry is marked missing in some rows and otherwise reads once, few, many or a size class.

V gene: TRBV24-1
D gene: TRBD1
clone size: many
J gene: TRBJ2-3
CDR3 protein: CATSEPDRGRSDTQYF
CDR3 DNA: TGTGCCACCAGTGAGCCGGACAGGGGGCGATCAGATACGCAGTATTTT

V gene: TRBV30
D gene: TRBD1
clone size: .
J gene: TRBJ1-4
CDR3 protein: CAWSVGGAGEKLFF
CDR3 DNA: TGTGCCTGGAGTGTAGGGGGCGCCGGTGAAAAACTGTTTTTT

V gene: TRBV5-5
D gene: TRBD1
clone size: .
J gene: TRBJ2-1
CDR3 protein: CASSRQGAVTYNEQFF
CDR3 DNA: TGTGCCAGCAGCCGTCAGGGGGCGGTAACCTACAATGAGCAGTTCTTC

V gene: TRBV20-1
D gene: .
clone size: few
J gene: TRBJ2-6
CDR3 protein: CSAKNTLGAGANVLTF
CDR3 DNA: TGCAGTGCTAAAAACACGCTTGGGGCCGGGGCCAACGTCCTGACTTTC

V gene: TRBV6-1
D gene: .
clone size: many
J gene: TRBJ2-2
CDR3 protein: CASSPLNAGTGELFF
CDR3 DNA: TGTGCCAGCAGTCCACTGAATGCTGGAACCGGGGAGCTGTTTTTT

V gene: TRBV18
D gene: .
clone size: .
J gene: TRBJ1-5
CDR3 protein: CASSPGGSQPQHF
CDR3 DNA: TGTGCCAGCTCACCAGGGGGTAGTCAGCCCCAGCATTTT

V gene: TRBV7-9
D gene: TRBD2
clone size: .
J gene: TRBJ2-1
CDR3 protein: CASSLDLALGGNEQFF
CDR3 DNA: TGTGCCAGCAGCTTAGACCTGGCCCTCGGGGGGAATGAGCAGTTCTTC

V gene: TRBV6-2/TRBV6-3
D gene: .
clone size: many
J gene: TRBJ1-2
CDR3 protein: CASSKGPVNYGYTF
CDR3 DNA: TGTGCCAGCAGCAAGGGACCCGTGAACTATGGCTACACCTTC

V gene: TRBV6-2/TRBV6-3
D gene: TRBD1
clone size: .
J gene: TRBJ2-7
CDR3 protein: CASSLYSGTGSRQYF
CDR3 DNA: TGTGCCAGCAGCTTGTACTCCGGGACAGGGTCGAGGCAGTACTTC

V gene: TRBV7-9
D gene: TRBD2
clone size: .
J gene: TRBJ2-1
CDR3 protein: CASSLDGLAGGNEQFF
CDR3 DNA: TGTGCCAGCAGCTTAGATGGTCTAGCGGGAGGGAATGAGCAGTTCTTC

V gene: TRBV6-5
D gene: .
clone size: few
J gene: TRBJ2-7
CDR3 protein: CASSYSFRTASYEQYF
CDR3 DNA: TGTGCCAGCAGTTACTCATTTCGGACGGCATCCTACGAGCAGTACTTC

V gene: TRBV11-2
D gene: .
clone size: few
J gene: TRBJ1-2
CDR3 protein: CASSLDGVGGRNYGYTF
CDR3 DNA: TGTGCCAGCAGCTTAGATGGGGTCGGGGGCAGAAACTATGGCTACACCTTC

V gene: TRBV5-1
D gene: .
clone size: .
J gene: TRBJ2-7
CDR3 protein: CASSPAGTTHYEQYF
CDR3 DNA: TGCGCCAGCAGCCCAGCCGGGACAACCCACTACGAGCAGTACTTC

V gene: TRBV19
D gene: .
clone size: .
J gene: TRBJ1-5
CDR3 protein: CASRTATSNQPQHF
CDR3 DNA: TGTGCCAGTAGGACAGCAACTAGCAATCAGCCCCAGCATTTT

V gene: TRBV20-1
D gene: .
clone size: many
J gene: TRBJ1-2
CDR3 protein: CSASSSDYARGYTF
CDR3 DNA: TGCAGTGCTAGCTCCTCAGACTACGCAAGGGGCTACACCTTC

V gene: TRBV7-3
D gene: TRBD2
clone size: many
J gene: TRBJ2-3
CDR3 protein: CASSSDLAGGGDTQYF
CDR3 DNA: TGTGCCAGCAGCTCCGATCTAGCGGGAGGTGGAGATACGCAGTATTTT

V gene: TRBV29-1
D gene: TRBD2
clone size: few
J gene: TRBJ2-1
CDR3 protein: CSVDGLAVTYNEQFF
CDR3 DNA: TGCAGCGTTGATGGACTAGCGGTGACCTACAATGAGCAGTTCTTC

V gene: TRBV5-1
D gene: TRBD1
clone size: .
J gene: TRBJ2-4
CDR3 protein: CASSTGQGSSYTKNIQYF
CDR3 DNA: TGCGCCAGCAGCACGGGACAGGGTTCTTCATATACCAAAAACATTCAGTACTTC

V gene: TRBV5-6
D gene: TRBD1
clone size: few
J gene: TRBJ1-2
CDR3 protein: CASSLTDRALRYTF
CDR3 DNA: TGTGCCAGCAGCTTGACGGACAGGGCGCTCCGCTACACCTTC

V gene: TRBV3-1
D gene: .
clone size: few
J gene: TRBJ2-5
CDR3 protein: CASSWGSGRKETQYF
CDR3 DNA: TGTGCCAGCTCTTGGGGGTCGGGCAGAAAAGAGACCCAGTACTTC

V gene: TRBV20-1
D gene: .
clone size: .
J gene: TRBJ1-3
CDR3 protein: CSARGSSGNTIYF
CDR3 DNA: TGCAGTGCTAGGGGCAGCTCTGGAAACACCATATATTTT

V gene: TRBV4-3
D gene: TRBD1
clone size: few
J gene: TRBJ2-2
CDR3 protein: CASSQETGRTGELFF
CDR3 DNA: TGCGCCAGCAGCCAGGAGACAGGGCGAACCGGGGAGCTGTTTTTT

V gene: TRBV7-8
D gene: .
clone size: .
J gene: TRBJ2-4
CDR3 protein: CASSSQGTGGNIQYF
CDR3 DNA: TGTGCCAGCAGCTCACAGGGGACTGGGGGGAACATTCAGTACTTC

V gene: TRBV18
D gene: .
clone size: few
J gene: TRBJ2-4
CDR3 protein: CASSTPGFGTKNIQYF
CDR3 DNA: TGTGCCAGCTCAACCCCAGGCTTCGGAACCAAAAACATTCAGTACTTC

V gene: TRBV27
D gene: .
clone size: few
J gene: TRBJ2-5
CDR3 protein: CASSLGGRLEETQYF
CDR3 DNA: TGTGCCAGCAGTTTGGGAGGTCGACTGGAAGAGACCCAGTACTTC

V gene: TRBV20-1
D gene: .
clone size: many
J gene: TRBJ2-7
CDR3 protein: CSARDLRGSYEQYF
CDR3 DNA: TGCAGTGCTAGAGATCTTCGGGGGAGCTACGAGCAGTACTTC

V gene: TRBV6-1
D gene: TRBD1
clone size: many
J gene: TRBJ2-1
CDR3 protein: CASSVDRGPHNEQFF
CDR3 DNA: TGTGCCAGCAGTGTAGACAGGGGTCCCCACAATGAGCAGTTCTTC

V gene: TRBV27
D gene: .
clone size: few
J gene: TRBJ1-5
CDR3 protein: CASSLWLNQPQHF
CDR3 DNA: TGTGCCAGCAGTTTATGGCTAAATCAGCCCCAGCATTTT

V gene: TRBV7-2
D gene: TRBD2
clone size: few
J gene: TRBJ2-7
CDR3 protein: CASSLALHGGAGEQYF
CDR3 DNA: TGTGCCAGCAGCTTAGCGCTACACGGGGGGGCTGGGGAGCAGTACTTC

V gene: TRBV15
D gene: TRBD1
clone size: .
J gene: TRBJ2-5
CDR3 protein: CATRTGGQPETQYF
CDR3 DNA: TGTGCCACCAGGACAGGGGGGCAACCAGAGACCCAGTACTTC

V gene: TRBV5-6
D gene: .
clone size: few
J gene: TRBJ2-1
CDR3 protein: CASSFRARSSYNEQFF
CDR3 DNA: TGTGCCAGCAGCTTCCGAGCTAGAAGCTCCTACAATGAGCAGTTCTTC

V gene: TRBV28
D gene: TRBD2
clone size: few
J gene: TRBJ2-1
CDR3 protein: CASSTLTSGSYNEQFF
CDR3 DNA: TGTGCCAGCAGTACCCTGACTAGCGGGAGCTACAATGAGCAGTTCTTC

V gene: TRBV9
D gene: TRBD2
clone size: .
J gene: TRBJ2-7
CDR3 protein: CASSVSGGPREQYF
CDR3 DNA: TGTGCCAGCAGCGTTTCGGGAGGGCCTCGGGAGCAGTACTTC

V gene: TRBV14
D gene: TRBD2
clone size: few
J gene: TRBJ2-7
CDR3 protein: CASSQLAGGALGEQYF
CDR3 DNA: TGTGCCAGCAGCCAACTCGCGGGGGGGGCCCTCGGAGAGCAGTACTTC

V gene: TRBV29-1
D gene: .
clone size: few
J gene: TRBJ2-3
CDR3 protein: CSVRGAEDTQYF
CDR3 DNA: TGCAGCGTACGGGGAGCTGAGGATACGCAGTATTTT

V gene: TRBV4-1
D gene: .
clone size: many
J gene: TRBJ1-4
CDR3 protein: CASSQGRGNEKLFF
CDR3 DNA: TGCGCCAGCAGCCAAGGCAGGGGCAATGAAAAACTGTTTTTT

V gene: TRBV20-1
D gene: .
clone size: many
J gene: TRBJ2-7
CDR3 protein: CSASTLTPSEQYF
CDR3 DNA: TGCAGTGCTAGTACCCTGACCCCCTCCGAGCAGTACTTC

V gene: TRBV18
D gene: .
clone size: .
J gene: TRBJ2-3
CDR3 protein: CASSPQGRDTQYF
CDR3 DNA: TGTGCCAGCTCACCACAGGGCAGGGATACGCAGTATTTT

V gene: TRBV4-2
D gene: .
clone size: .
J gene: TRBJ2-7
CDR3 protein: CASSPMGSSYEQYF
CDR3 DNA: TGTGCCAGCAGCCCTATGGGAAGCTCCTACGAGCAGTACTTC

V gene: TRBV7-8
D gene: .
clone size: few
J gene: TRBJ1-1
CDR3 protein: CASSYPNTEAFF
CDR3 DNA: TGTGCCAGCAGCTACCCGAACACTGAAGCTTTCTTT

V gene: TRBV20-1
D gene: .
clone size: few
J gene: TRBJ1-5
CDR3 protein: CSASHLRGPSNQPQHF
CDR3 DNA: TGCAGTGCTAGTCACCTCAGGGGTCCTAGCAATCAGCCCCAGCATTTT

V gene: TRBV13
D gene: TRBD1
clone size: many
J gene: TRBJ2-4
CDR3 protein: CASSKLGTGVNIQYF
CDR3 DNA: TGTGCCAGCAGCAAACTCGGGACAGGGGTGAACATTCAGTACTTC

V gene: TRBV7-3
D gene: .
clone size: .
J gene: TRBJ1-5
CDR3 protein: CASSSERAGGHSNQPQHF
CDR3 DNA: TGTGCCAGCAGCTCAGAAAGGGCTGGAGGTCATAGCAATCAGCCCCAGCATTTT

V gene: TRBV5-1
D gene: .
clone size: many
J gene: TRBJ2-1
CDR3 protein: CASSGGAGLNEQFF
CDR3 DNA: TGCGCCAGCAGTGGGGGGGCAGGATTAAATGAGCAGTTCTTC

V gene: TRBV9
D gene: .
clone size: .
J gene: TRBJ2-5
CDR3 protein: CASSVEGGLRETQYF
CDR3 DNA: TGTGCCAGCAGCGTAGAAGGAGGGCTCCGAGAGACCCAGTACTTC

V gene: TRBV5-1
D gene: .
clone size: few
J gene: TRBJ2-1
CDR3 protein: CASSPMRAFPYNEQFF
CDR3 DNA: TGCGCCAGCAGCCCCATGAGGGCGTTCCCCTACAATGAGCAGTTCTTC

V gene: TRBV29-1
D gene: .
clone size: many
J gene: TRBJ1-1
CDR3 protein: CSDTGPRNTEAFF
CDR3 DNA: TGCAGCGATACGGGACCGAGGAACACTGAAGCTTTCTTT

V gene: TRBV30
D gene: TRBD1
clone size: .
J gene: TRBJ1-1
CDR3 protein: CAWSIGTARTEAFF
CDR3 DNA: TGTGCCTGGAGTATCGGGACAGCCAGAACTGAAGCTTTCTTT

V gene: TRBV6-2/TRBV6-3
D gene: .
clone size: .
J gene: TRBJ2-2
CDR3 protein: CASSYEDGAGELFF
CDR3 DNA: TGTGCCAGCAGTTACGAGGATGGGGCCGGGGAGCTGTTTTTT

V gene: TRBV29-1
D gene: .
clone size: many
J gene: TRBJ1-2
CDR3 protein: CSVEDRGGYTF
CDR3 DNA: TGCAGCGTTGAGGACCGTGGGGGCTACACCTTC

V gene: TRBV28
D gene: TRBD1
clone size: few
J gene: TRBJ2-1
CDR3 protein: CASSSWTGGNPNEQFF
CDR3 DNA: TGTGCCAGCAGTTCTTGGACAGGGGGAAACCCCAATGAGCAGTTCTTC

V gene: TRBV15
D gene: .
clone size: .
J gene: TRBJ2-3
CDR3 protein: CATSRGRVRNTDTQYF
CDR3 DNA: TGTGCCACCAGCAGAGGGCGGGTGAGGAACACAGATACGCAGTATTTT

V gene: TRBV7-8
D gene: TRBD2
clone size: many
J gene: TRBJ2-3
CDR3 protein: CASTPPWREGLATQYF
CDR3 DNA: TGTGCCAGCACCCCCCCCTGGCGGGAGGGCCTCGCTACGCAGTATTTT

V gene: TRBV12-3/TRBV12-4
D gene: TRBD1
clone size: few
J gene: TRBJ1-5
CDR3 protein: CASCRTGVGSNQPQHF
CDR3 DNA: TGTGCCAGCTGCCGGACAGGGGTAGGTAGCAATCAGCCCCAGCATTTT

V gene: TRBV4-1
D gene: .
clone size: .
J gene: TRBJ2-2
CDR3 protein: CASSLRGTEGTGELFF
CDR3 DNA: TGCGCCAGCAGCCTTAGGGGGACCGAGGGTACCGGGGAGCTGTTTTTT

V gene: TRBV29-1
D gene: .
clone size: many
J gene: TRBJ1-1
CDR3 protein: CSVEVFGGTEAFF
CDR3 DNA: TGCAGCGTTGAAGTCTTTGGGGGCACTGAAGCTTTCTTT